The 7 T cell receptor beta chains listed next were all sequenced from one sample in a study of T cells after posttransplantation cyclophosphamide. The method was immunoSEQ multiplex PCR; TCRdb's version includes in-frame clones alone and lacks a portion of them. The sample has about 12,000 clones, none seen only once. Input material: PBMCs. These receptors originate from a woman aged 40 to 55 in good health, CMV-negative, and a related stem cell transplant donor.

This clone was observed many times. The gene calls are TRBV5-1 and TRBJ2-1; TRBD2 matches 13 bases. V lost 4 bases to trimming and J lost 0 bases; unmatched junction nucleotides: 10. The length of the CDR3 is 19 residues. Germline values: CDR1 SGHRS, CDR2 YFSETQ. CDR3 protein: CASSRSTSGGLSSYNEQFF. The CDR3, as DNA: TGCGCCAGCAGCCGCTCGACTAGCGGGGGGCTAAGCTCCTACAATGAGCAGTTCTTC.

This clone was picked up many times. The chain combines TRBV24-1 with TRBJ2-1; 10 bases align to TRBD2. There are 14 residues in the CDR3. Germline-derived CDR1 and CDR2 are KGHDR and SFDVKD. Losses at the gene ends were 4 bases for V and 8 bases for J; bases not matched to a gene: 4. DNA of the CDR3: TGTGCCACCAGTGAAAGTCTAGCGGGAGATGAGCAGTTCTTC. Encoded protein: CATSESLAGDEQFF.

There are many counts of this clone. The V call is TRBV11-2, the J call TRBJ2-1, with 8 bases that match TRBD1. Germline CDR1 SGHAT, CDR2 FQNNGV. V trimming: 5 bases; J trimming: 6 bases; junction bases outside the gene matches: 12. This CDR3 has 16 residues. The CDR3 DNA reads as TGTGCCAGCAGCCGTGCGACAGGGGCTGGGGTCAATGAGCAGTTCTTC. Protein: CASSRATGAGVNEQFF.

This clone was detected many times. This chain uses TRBV6-5 with TRBJ2-7; D is possibly TRBD1 (6 bases). Germline CDR1 is MNHEY and CDR2 is SVGAGI. V was shortened by 0 bases and J by 0 bases, with 9 bases between the two germline ends. The CDR3 totals 15 residues. For the CDR3, the DNA is TGTGCCAGCAGTTACTCGACAGGATTCTCCTACGAGCAGTACTTC. This gives the protein CASSYSTGFSYEQYF.

Many counts were recorded for this clone. For the CDR3, the DNA is TGTGCCAGCAGCGTTGACGGGACTAGCTCCTACAATGAGCAGTTCTTC. Its protein product is CASSVDGTSSYNEQFF. The chain uses TRBV9 and TRBJ2-1; 8 nucleotides align to TRBD2. V dropped 2 bases and J dropped 0; count of bases not matched to a gene: 4. The CDR3 covers 16 residues. Germline CDR1 and CDR2: SGDLS and YYNGEE.

This clone was seen ten or more times. This chain links TRBV19 with TRBJ1-1; D perhaps matches TRBD1 (6 bases). Germline V gives CDR1 LNHDA, CDR2 SQIVND (reference sequence). This CDR3 has 13 amino acids. Trimming took 5 bases from V and 4 from J, leaving 11 bases between them. The chain's CDR3 is CASSFQQGTEAFF. In DNA form, the CDR3 reads TGTGCCAGTAGTTTCCAACAGGGCACTGAAGCTTTCTTT.

This clone was detected ten times or more. The CDR3 bases are TGTGCCAGCAGCCCTGACAGGGCCTCCTCCTACGAGCAGTACTTC. Translated: CASSPDRASSYEQYF. The chain is built from TRBV11-2 and TRBJ2-7; 7 nucleotides line up with TRBD1. Trimming at V came to 5 bases and at J to 0 bases, leaving 7 bases not matched to a gene. The germline CDR1 and CDR2 sequences are SGHAT and FQNNGV. The CDR3 totals 15 residues.